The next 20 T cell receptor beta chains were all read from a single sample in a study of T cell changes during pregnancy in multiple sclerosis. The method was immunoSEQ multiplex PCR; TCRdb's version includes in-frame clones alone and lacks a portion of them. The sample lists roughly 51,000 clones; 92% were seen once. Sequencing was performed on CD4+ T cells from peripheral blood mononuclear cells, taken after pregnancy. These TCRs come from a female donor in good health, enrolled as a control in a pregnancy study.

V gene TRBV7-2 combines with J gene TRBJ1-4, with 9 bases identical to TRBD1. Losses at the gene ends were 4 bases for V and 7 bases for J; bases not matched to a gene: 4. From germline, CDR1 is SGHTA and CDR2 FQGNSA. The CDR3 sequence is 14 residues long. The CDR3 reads CASSSDRGGEKLFF. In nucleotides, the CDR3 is TGTGCCAGCAGCTCGGACAGGGGAGGTGAAAAACTGTTTTTT.

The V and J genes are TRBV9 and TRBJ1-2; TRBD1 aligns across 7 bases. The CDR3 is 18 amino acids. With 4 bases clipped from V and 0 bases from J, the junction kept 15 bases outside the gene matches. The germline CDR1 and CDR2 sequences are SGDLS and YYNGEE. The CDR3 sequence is CASSPWTGNRGTNYGYTF. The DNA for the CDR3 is TGTGCCAGCAGCCCGTGGACAGGCAACCGAGGAACTAACTATGGCTACACCTTC.

This CDR3 reads CASSRGRGAMDEQFF. The CDR3 nucleotides are TGTGCCAGTAGTCGGGGACGGGGGGCCATGGATGAGCAGTTCTTC. The V call is TRBV19, the J call TRBJ2-1, with D possibly matching TRBD2 (7 bases). Looked up from germline, CDR1 is LNHDA and CDR2 is SQIVND (reference sequence). With 5 bases removed from V and 8 bases from J, the gap between germline ends came to 19 bases. The CDR3 contains 15 residues. The full variable domain, its missing parts supplied by reference TRBV19 and TRBJ2-1, is DGGITQSPKYLFRKEGQNVTLSCEQNLNHDAMYWYRQDPGQGLRLIYYSQIVNDFQKGDIAEGYSVSREKKESFPLTVTSAQKNPTAFYLCASSRGRGAMDEQFFGPGTRLTVL.

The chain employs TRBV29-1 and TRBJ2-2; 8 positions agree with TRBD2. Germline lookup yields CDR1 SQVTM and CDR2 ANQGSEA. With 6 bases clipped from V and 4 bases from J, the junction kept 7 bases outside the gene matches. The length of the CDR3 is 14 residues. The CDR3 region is CSVASGPVTGELFF. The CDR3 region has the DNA TGCAGCGTGGCTAGCGGGCCAGTCACCGGGGAGCTGTTTTTT.

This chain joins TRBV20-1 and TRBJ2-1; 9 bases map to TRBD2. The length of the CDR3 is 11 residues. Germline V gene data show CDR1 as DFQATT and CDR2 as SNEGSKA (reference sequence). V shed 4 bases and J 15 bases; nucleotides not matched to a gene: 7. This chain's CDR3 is CSATAGGSRFF. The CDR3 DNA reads TGCAGTGCTACTGCGGGGGGGTCCCGGTTCTTC.

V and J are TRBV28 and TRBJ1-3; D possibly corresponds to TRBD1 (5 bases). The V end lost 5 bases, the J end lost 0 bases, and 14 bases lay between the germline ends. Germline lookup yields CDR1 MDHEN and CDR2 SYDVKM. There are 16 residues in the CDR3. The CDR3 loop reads CASSLGGTTSGNTIYF. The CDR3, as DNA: TGTGCCAGCAGTCTAGGTGGGACTACCTCTGGAAACACCATATATTTT.

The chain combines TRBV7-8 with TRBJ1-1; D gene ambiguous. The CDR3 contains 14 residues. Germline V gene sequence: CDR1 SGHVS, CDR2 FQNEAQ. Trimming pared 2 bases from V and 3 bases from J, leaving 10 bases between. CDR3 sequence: CASSLTEYHTEAFF. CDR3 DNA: TGTGCCAGCAGCTTAACTGAATACCACACTGAAGCTTTCTTT.

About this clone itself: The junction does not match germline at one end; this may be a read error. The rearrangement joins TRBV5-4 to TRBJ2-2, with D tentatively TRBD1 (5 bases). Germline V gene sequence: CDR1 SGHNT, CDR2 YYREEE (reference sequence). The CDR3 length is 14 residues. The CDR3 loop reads CASNPTANSGELFF. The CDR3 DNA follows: TGTGCCAGTAACCCGACAGCGAACAGCGGGGAGCTGTTTTTT. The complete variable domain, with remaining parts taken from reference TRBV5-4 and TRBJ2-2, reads ETGVTQSPTHLIKTRGQQVTLRCSSQSGHNTVSWYQQALGQGPQFIFQYYREEENGRGNFPPRFSGLQFPNYSSELNVNALELDDSALYLCASNPTANSGELFFGEGSRLTVL.

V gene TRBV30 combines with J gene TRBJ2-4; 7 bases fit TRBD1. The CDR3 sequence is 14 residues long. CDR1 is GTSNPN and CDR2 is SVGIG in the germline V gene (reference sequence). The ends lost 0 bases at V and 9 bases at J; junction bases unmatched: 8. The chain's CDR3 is CAWSVPTNRGIQYF. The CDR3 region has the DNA TGTGCCTGGAGTGTACCCACTAACAGGGGCATTCAGTACTTC. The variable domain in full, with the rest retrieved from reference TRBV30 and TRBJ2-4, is SQTIHQWPATLVQPVGSPLSLECTVEGTSNPNLYWYRQAAGRGLQLLFYSVGIGQISSEVPQNLSASRPQDRQFILSSKKLLLSDSGFYLCAWSVPTNRGIQYFGAGTRLSVL.

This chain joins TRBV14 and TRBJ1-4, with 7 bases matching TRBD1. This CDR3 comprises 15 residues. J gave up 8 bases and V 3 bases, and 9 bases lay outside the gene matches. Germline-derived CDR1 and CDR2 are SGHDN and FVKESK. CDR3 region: CASSHITGVGEKLFF. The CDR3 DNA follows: TGTGCCAGCAGCCACATAACAGGGGTCGGGGAAAAACTGTTTTTT.

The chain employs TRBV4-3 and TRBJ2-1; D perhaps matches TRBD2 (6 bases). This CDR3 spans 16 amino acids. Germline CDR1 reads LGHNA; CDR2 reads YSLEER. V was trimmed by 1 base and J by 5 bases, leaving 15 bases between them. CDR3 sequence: CASSQGRLSGHNEQFF. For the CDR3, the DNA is TGCGCCAGCAGCCAAGGCAGACTAAGCGGGCACAATGAGCAGTTCTTC.

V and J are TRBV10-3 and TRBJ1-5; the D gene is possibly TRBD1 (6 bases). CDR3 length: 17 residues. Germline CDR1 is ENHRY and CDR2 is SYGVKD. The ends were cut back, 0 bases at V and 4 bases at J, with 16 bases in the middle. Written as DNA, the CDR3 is TGTGCCATCAGTGAGTCCTCGGAACAGGGAACAAATCAGCCCCAGCATTTT. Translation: CAISESSEQGTNQPQHF.

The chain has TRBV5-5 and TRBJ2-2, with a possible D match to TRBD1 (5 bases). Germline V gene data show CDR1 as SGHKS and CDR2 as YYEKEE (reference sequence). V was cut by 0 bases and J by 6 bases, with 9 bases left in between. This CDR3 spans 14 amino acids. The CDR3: CASSLVGPAGELFF. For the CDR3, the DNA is TGTGCCAGCAGCTTGGTGGGGCCGGCCGGGGAGCTGTTTTTT. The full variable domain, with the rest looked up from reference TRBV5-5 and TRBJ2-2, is DAGVTQSPTHLIKTRGQQVTLRCSPISGHKSVSWYQQVLGQGPQFIFQYYEKEERGRGNFPDRFSARQFPNYSSELNVNALLLGDSALYLCASSLVGPAGELFFGEGSRLTVL.

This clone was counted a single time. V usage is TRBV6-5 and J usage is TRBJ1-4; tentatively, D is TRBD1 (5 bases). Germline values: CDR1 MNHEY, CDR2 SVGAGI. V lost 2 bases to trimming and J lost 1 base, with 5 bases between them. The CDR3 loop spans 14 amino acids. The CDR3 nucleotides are TGTGCCAGCAGTTACGACAGAACTAATGAAAAACTGTTTTTT. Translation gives CASSYDRTNEKLFF.

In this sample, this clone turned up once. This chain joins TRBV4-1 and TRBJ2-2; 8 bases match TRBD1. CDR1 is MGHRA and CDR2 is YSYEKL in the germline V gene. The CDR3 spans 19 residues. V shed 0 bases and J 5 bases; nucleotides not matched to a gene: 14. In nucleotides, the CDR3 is TGCGCCAGCAGCCAAGATCCGGGACAGGCGACCCGCACGACCGGGGAGCTGTTTTTT. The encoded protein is CASSQDPGQATRTTGELFF.

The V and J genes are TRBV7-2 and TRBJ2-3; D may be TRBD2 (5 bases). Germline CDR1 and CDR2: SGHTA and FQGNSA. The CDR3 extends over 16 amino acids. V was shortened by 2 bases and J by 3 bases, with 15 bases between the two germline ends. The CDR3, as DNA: TGTGCCAGCAGCTTATTCCCTCAAAGCGGTACAGATACGCAGTATTTT. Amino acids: CASSLFPQSGTDTQYF.

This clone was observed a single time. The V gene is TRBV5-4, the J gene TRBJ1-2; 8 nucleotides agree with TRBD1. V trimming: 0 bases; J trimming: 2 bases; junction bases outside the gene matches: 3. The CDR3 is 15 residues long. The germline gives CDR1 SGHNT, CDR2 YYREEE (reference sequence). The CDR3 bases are TGTGCCAGCAGCTTGGCAGGGGGCTCGAACTATGGCTACACCTTC. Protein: CASSLAGGSNYGYTF.

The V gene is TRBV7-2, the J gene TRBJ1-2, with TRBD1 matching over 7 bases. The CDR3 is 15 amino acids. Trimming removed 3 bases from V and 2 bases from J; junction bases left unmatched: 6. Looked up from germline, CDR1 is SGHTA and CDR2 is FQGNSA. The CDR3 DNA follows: TGTGCCAGCAGCTTGAACAGGGGTTGGAACTATGGCTACACCTTC. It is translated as CASSLNRGWNYGYTF.

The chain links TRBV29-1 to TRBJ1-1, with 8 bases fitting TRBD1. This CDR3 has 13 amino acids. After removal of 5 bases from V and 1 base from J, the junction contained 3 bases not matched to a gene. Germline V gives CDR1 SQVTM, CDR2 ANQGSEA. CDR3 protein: CSVPQGANTEAFF. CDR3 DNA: TGCAGCGTTCCCCAGGGGGCGAACACTGAAGCTTTCTTT.

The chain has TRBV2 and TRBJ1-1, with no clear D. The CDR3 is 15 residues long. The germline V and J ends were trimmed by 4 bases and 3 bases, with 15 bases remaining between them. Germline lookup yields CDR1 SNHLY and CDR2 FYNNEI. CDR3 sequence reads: CASSAGSGWDTEAFF. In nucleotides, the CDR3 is TGTGCCAGCAGTGCCGGGTCTGGTTGGGACACTGAAGCTTTCTTT.